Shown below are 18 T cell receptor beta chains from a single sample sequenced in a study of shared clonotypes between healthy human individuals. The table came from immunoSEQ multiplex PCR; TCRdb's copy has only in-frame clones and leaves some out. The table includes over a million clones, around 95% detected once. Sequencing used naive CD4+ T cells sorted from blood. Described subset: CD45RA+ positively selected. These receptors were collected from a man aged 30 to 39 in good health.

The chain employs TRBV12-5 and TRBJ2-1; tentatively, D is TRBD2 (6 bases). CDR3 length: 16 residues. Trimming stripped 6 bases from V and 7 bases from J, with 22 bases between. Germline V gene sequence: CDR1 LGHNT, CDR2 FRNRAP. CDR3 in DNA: TGTGCTAGTGGACCCTCCGGGAGCCCCGCATGGAATGAGCAGTTCTTC. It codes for CASGPSGSPAWNEQFF.

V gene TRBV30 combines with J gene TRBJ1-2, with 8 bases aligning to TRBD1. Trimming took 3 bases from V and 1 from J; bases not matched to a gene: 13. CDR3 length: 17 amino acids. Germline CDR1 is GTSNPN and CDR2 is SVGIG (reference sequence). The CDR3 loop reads CAWRSGAGGIFNYGYTF. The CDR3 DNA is TGTGCCTGGAGGTCCGGGGCAGGGGGCATTTTTAACTATGGCTACACCTTC.

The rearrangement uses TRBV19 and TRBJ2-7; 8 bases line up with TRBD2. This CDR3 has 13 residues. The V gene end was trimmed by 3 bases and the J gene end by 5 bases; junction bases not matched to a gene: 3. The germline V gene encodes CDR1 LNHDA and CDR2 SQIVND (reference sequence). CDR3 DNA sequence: TGTGCCAGTAGTATCCGGCGGGAGGACGAGCAGTACTTC. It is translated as CASSIRREDEQYF.

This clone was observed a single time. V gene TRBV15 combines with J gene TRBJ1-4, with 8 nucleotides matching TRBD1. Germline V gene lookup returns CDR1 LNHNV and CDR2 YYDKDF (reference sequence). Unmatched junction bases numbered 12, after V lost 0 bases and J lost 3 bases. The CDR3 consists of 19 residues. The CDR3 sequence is CATSRDRTSRQGSNEKLFF. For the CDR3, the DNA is TGTGCCACCAGCAGAGACCGCACCTCCAGACAGGGGTCTAATGAAAAACTGTTTTTT. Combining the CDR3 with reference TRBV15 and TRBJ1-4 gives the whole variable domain DAMVIQNPRYQVTQFGKPVTLSCSQTLNHNVMYWYQQKSSQAPKLLFHYYDKDFNNEADTPDNFQSRRPNTSFCFLDIRSPGLGDTAMYLCATSRDRTSRQGSNEKLFFGSGTQLSVL.

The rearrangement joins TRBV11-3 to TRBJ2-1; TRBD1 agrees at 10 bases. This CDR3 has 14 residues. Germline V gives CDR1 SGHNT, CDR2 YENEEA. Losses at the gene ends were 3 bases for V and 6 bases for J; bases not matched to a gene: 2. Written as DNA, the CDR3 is TGTGCCAGCAGCTTGAGGACAGGGGGCAATGAGCAGTTCTTC. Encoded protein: CASSLRTGGNEQFF. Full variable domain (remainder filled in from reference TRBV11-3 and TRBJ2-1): EAGVVQSPRYKIIEKKQPVAFWCNPISGHNTLYWYLQNLGQGPELLIRYENEEAVDDSQLPKDRFSAERLKGVDSTLKIQPAELGDSAVYLCASSLRTGGNEQFFGPGTRLTVL.

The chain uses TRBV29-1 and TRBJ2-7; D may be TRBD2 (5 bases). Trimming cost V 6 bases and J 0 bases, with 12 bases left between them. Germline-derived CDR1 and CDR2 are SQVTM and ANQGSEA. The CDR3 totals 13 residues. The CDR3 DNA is TGCAGCGTGATGCGGGCCGTCTCCTACGAGCAGTACTTC. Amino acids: CSVMRAVSYEQYF.

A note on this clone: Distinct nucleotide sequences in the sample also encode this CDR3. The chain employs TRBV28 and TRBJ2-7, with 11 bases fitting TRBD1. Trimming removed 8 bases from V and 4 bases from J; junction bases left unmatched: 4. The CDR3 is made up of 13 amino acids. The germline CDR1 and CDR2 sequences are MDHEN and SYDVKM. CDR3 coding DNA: TGTGCCAGCGGGACAGGGGGGCCGTACGAGCAGTACTTC. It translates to CASGTGGPYEQYF.

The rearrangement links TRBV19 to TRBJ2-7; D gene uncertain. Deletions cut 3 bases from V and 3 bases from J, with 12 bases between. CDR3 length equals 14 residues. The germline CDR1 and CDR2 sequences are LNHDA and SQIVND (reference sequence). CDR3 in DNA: TGTGCCAGTAGTATCAGTGTCAAGGTCTACGAGCAGTACTTC. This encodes CASSISVKVYEQYF.

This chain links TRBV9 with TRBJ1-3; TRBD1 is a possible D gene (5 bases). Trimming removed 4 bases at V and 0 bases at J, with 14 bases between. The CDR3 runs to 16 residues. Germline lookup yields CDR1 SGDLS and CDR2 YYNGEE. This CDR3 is CASSTGINVSGNTIYF. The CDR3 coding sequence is TGTGCCAGCAGCACAGGAATAAACGTCTCTGGAAACACCATATATTTT.

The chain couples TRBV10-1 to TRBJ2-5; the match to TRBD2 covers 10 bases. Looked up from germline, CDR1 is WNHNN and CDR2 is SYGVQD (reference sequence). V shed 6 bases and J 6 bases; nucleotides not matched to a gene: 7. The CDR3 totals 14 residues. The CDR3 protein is CASSASGRGKTQYF. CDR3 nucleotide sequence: TGCGCCAGCAGCGCTAGCGGGAGAGGAAAGACCCAGTACTTC.

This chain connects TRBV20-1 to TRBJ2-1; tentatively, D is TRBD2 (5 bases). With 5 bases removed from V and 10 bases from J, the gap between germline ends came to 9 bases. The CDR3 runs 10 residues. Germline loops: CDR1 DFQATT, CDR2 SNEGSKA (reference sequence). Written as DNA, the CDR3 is TGCAGTGCTCGGAGGTTAGAGCAGTTCTTC. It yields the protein CSARRLEQFF.

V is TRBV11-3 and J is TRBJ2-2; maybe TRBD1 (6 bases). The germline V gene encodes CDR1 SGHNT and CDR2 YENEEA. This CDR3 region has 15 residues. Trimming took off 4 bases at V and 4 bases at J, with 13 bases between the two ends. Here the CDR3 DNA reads TGTGCCAGCAGCTCTCAGAAGGGGGTCACCGGGGAGCTGTTTTTT. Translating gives CASSSQKGVTGELFF.

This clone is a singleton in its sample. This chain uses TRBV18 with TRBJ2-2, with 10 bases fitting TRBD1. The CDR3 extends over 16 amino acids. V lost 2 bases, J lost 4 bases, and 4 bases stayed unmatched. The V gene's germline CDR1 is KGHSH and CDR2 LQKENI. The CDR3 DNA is TGTGCCAGCTCACCAGGGACAGGGGTAGTCACCGGGGAGCTGTTTTTT. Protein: CASSPGTGVVTGELFF.

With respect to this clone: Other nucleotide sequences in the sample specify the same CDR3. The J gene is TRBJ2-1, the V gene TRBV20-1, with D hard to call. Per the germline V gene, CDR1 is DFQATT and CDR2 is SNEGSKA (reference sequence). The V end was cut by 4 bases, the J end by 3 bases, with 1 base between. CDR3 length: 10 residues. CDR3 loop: CSANYNEQFF. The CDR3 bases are TGCAGTGCTAACTACAATGAGCAGTTCTTC.

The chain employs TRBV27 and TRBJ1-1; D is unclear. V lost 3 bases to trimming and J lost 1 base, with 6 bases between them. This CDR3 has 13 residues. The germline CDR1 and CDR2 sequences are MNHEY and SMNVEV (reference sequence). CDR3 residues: CASSLGENTEAFF. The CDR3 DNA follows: TGTGCCAGCAGTTTGGGAGAGAACACTGAAGCTTTCTTT.

CDR3 DNA: TGTGCCAGCAGTCTTCTGAACCCGGGGGTTCAGCCCCAGCATTTT. It translates to CASSLLNPGVQPQHF. V and J are TRBV6-1 and TRBJ1-5; perhaps TRBD1 as D (5 bases). Per the germline V gene, CDR1 is MNHNS and CDR2 is SASEGT. Trimming removed 5 bases at V and 6 bases at J, with 17 bases between. CDR3 length equals 15 residues.

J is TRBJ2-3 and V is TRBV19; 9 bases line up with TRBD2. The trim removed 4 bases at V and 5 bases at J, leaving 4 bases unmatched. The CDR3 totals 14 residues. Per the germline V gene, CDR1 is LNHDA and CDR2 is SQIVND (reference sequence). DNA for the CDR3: TGTGCCAGTAGTACGGGACTAGCAGTAGATACGCAGTATTTT. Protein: CASSTGLAVDTQYF.

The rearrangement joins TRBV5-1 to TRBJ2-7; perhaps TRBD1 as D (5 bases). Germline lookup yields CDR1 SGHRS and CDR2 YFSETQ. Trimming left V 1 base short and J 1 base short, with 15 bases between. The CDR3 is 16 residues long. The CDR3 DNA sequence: TGCGCCAGCAGCTTGTACCAGGGTGGGGTATCCTACGAGCAGTACTTC. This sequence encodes CASSLYQGGVSYEQYF.